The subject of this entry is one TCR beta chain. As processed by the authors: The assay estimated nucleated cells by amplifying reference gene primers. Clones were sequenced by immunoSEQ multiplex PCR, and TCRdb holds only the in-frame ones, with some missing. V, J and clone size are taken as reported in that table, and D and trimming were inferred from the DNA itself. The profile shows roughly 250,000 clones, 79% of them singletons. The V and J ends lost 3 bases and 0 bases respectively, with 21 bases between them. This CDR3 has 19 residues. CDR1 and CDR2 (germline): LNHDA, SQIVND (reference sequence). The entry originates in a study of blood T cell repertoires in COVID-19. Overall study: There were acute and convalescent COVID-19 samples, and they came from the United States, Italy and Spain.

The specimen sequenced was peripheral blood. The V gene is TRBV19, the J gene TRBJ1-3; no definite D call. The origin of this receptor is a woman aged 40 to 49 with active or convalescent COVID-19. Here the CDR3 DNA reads TGTGCCAGTAGTATCGGACTCTCTGGCTTCGCCACCTCTGGAAACACCATATATTTT. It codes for CASSIGLSGFATSGNTIYF.